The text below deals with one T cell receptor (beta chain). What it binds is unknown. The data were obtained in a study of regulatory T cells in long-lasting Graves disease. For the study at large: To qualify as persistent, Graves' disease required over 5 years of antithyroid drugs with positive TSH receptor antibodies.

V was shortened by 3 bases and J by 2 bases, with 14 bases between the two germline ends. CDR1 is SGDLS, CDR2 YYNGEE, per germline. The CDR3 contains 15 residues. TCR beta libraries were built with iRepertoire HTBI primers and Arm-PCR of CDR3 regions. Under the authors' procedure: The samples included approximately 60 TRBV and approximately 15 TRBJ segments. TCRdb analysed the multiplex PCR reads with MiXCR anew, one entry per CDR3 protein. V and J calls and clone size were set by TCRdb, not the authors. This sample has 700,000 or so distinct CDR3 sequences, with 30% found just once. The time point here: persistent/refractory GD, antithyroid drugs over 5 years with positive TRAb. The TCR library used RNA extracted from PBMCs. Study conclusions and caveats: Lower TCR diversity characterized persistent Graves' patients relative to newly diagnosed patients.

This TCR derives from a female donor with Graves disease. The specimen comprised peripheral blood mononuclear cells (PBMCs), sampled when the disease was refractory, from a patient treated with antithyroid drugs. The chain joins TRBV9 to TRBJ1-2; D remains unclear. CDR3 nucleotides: TGTGCCAGCAGCGCAACTGGAGGTAGAAACTATGGCTACACCTTC. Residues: CASSATGGRNYGYTF.